Listed below are T cell receptor beta chains from one sample, sequenced in a study of early T cells in non-severe SARS-CoV-2 infection. TCRdb re-called the 5' RACE reads through MiXCR, storing one row per CDR3 protein. The table includes more than 25,000 distinct CDR3 sequences, about 9.5% detected once. The sample comprised whole blood. The receptors were sampled from an adult who was a healthcare worker with PCR-confirmed SARS-CoV-2 infection or an uninfected control (not recorded which). Each CDR3 is given with its conserved first and last residue. D genes are given only for firm matches. Some rows have no size entry. The others give once, few or many, or a class for an expanded clone.

d_call j_call clone_size v_call cdr3_nt cdr3_aa
TRBD1 TRBJ1-1 few TRBV12-3/TRBV12-4 TGTGCCAGCAGTCCCACAGGGGCGGTTTGGTCTGAAGCTTTCTTT CASSPTGAVWSEAFF
- TRBJ1-2 many TRBV24-1 TGTGCCACCAGTGAACGACTCACAGGGTTCTATGGCTACACCTTC CATSERLTGFYGYTF
- TRBJ2-7 many TRBV20-1 TGCAGTGCCAGAACCGCCGGGATTAGGTCCGACGAGCAGTACTTC CSARTAGIRSDEQYF
- TRBJ2-5 many TRBV27 TGTGCCAGCAGCGCTTGGAGCCAAGAGACCCAGTACTTC CASSAWSQETQYF
TRBD1 TRBJ1-5 many TRBV6-5 TGTGCCAGCGGAGTGAGCAGGGGGTATAGCAATCAGCCCCAGCATTTT CASGVSRGYSNQPQHF
- TRBJ1-6 many TRBV20-1 TGCAGTGCTAGAGGGAGCGCCAGTAATAATTCACCCCTCCACTTT CSARGSASNNSPLHF
- TRBJ2-3 many TRBV5-5 TGTGCCAGCAGCTTGGTACCCTCAGATACGCAGTATTTT CASSLVPSDTQYF
- TRBJ2-6 - TRBV6-5 TGTGCCAGCAGTTACGGTCTCTCTGGGGCCAACGTCCTGACTTTC CASSYGLSGANVLTF
TRBD1 TRBJ1-5 - TRBV20-1 TGCAGTGCTAGAAGCGACAGGGGAGTTACCAATCAGCCCCAGCATTTT CSARSDRGVTNQPQHF
- TRBJ2-7 medium-sized TRBV27 TGTGCCAGCAGTACCGAAACGACAGGCCCGGTGGACGAGCAGTACTTC CASSTETTGPVDEQYF
- TRBJ2-3 few TRBV2 TGTGCCAGCAGTAAGGCAGGGGATACGCAGTATTTT CASSKAGDTQYF
- TRBJ2-5 many TRBV11-3 TGTGCCAGCAGCTTAGAGGGTGGGGAAATAAGGGAGACCCAGTACTTC CASSLEGGEIRETQYF
TRBD1 TRBJ1-6 - TRBV3-1 TGTGCCAGCAACGGTCAAACAGGGGTTCGATCACCCCTCCACTTT CASNGQTGVRSPLHF
TRBD1 TRBJ1-2 many TRBV7-2 TGTGCCAGCAGCTTAGGAGGGAAAACAGGGGTCTATGGCTACACCTTC CASSLGGKTGVYGYTF
- TRBJ2-1 - TRBV6-5 TGTGCCAGCAGGAACGCCAGGGCAAGGAACAATGAGCAGTTCTTC CASRNARARNNEQFF
TRBD1 TRBJ2-7 many TRBV7-2 TGTGCCAGCAGCTTCCGGGACAGTGACGAGCAGTACTTC CASSFRDSDEQYF
- TRBJ1-3 many TRBV4-3 TGCGCCAGCAGCCAAGAGACGGTTGGGTCTGGAAACACCATATATTTT CASSQETVGSGNTIYF
- TRBJ2-7 - TRBV29-1 TGCAGCGTCACTGACGTAGACGAGCAGTACTTC CSVTDVDEQYF
TRBD2 TRBJ2-1 - TRBV2 TGTGCCAGCAGTGTTAGCGGGGGGGCCTACAATGAGCAGTTCTTC CASSVSGGAYNEQFF
- TRBJ2-2 few TRBV9 TGTGCCAGCAGCGTAGTGGGGGAGTACGGGGAGCTGTTTTTT CASSVVGEYGELFF
TRBD2 TRBJ2-7 few TRBV6-2/TRBV6-3 TGTGCCAGCAGTTACGAGCGGGAGGCAGTCTACGAGCAGTACTTC CASSYEREAVYEQYF
TRBD1 TRBJ2-1 many TRBV29-1 TGCAGCGTCGACGGCGGGACAGGGGGCTCCTACAATGAGCAGTTCTTC CSVDGGTGGSYNEQFF
TRBD2 TRBJ2-7 many TRBV9 TGTGCCAGCAGCGTAGGGACTAGCGGGCCTACATCCCTCTACGAGCAGTACTTC CASSVGTSGPTSLYEQYF
- TRBJ2-5 - TRBV10-2 TGCGCCAGCAGTGAAACCGGGGGTAACCAAGAGACCCAGTACTTC CASSETGGNQETQYF
TRBD1 TRBJ2-2 - TRBV29-1 TGCAGCGTTGAATCGGGACAGGGGACCGGGGAGCTGTTTTTT CSVESGQGTGELFF
- TRBJ1-5 - TRBV6-2/TRBV6-3 TGTGCCAGCAGTTATGATTGGGATAATCAGCCCCAGCATTTT CASSYDWDNQPQHF
- TRBJ1-6 many TRBV6-6 TGTGCCAGCGGGGGTGGCTCCTATAATTCACCCCTCCACTTT CASGGGSYNSPLHF
- TRBJ1-2 many TRBV9 TGTGCCAGCAGCGGAACAGGATTCTATGGCTACACCTTC CASSGTGFYGYTF
TRBD1 TRBJ1-5 many TRBV12-3/TRBV12-4 TGTGCCAGCAGTTTGGGACAGGGGGCCCTTAGCAATCAGCCCCAGCATTTT CASSLGQGALSNQPQHF
- TRBJ1-2 many TRBV7-9 TGTGCCAGCAGCTTAGAACAAGGGCCCTATGGCTACACCTTC CASSLEQGPYGYTF
- TRBJ2-2 - TRBV7-9 TGTGCCAGCAGTCGGGTCGTCGTCAGGGGAACAAACACCGGGGAGCTGTTTTTT CASSRVVVRGTNTGELFF
- TRBJ1-1 many TRBV18 TGTGCCAGCTCACCGGGGAACACTGAAGCTTTCTTT CASSPGNTEAFF
TRBD2 TRBJ2-1 many TRBV20-1 TGCAGTGCTAGAGACCTGACTAGCGGGGGGGAAAACAATGAGCAGTTCTTC CSARDLTSGGENNEQFF
TRBD2 TRBJ2-3 - TRBV25-1 TGTGCCAGCAGTGAATACGGCCTTGCGGGGGGCACAGATACGCAGTATTTT CASSEYGLAGGTDTQYF
- TRBJ1-4 many TRBV7-9 TGTGCCAGCAGCCAGAACAGGGCGACTAATGAAAAACTGTTTTTT CASSQNRATNEKLFF
- TRBJ1-1 many TRBV30 TGTGCCTGGAGTTCCAGGATTAACACTGAAGCTTTCTTT CAWSSRINTEAFF
TRBD1 TRBJ1-5 many TRBV19 TGTGCCAGCCTTAGGGGACAGGGATCCAATCAGCCCCAGCATTTT CASLRGQGSNQPQHF
- TRBJ2-7 few TRBV12-3/TRBV12-4 TGTGCCAGCAGTTTAGGGCAGGGACGCGAGCAGTACTTC CASSLGQGREQYF
TRBD2 TRBJ2-2 - TRBV29-1 TGCAGCGTTGAAGATCGGGGGGACGGGGAGCTGTTTTTT CSVEDRGDGELFF
- TRBJ1-2 many TRBV4-3 TGCGCCAGCAGCCAAGATCCCGGGAGTGACTATGGCTACACCTTC CASSQDPGSDYGYTF
TRBD1 TRBJ2-3 few TRBV7-2 TGTGCCAGCACGGGACAGGGTCCAGATACGCAGTATTTT CASTGQGPDTQYF
TRBD1 TRBJ1-3 - TRBV30 TGTGCCTGGAAGGGACAGTCCTTCTCTGGAAACACCATATATTTT CAWKGQSFSGNTIYF
TRBD2 TRBJ2-3 many TRBV6-2/TRBV6-3 TGTGCCAGCAGTACGCGACTAGCGGAAAGCACAGATACGCAGTATTTT CASSTRLAESTDTQYF
- TRBJ1-1 many TRBV10-3 TGTGCCATCAGGCCTGCCGGGAACACTGAAGCTTTCTTT CAIRPAGNTEAFF
- TRBJ1-2 - TRBV30 TGTGCCTGGAGTGAGGGGCGGAACTATGGCTACACCTTC CAWSEGRNYGYTF
- TRBJ1-1 - TRBV9 TGTGCCAGCAGCGTAGATGGGGGCACTGAAGCTTTCTTT CASSVDGGTEAFF
- TRBJ1-1 - TRBV5-1 TGCGCCAGCAGCCGTGGGGACACTGAAGCTTTCTTT CASSRGDTEAFF
- TRBJ2-3 many TRBV2 TGTGCCAGCACACGGACCCACACAGATACGCAGTATTTT CASTRTHTDTQYF
- TRBJ2-7 many TRBV5-8 TGTGCCAGCAGCTTCGGCGGCGGAGACTCCTACGAGCAGTACTTC CASSFGGGDSYEQYF
TRBD1 TRBJ1-2 many TRBV7-2 TGTGCCAGCAGCCCGGGACAGGCTCTCCCTTTTAACTATGGCTACACCTTC CASSPGQALPFNYGYTF
- TRBJ2-1 many TRBV6-2/TRBV6-3 TGTGCCAGCAGTTACTCAATGCCCAGGTTGTCCAATGAGCAGTTCTTC CASSYSMPRLSNEQFF
TRBD1 TRBJ1-1 few TRBV7-8 TGTGCCAGCAGCAAGGACAGGGGAAACACTGAAGCTTTCTTT CASSKDRGNTEAFF